The 27 T cell receptor beta chains given below trace back to one sample, sequenced in a study of shared T cell receptors in the human thymus. The protocol was immunoSEQ multiplex PCR, while the TCRdb copy is restricted to in-frame clones and leaves out a portion. The sample gives more than 550,000 clones, around 87% of which show up once; roughly 0.0087% is in the top ten. These data were also filed under a second study, of human thymus T cells.

Sequences were obtained from thymocytes. The receptors come from a boy under three years old with a congenital heart defect.

Details on this clone: This same CDR3 is encoded by further DNA sequences in the sample. V gene TRBV11-3 combines with J gene TRBJ2-2, with 7 bases identical to TRBD2. The V gene end was trimmed by 3 bases and the J gene end by 5 bases; junction bases not matched to a gene: 0. The CDR3 consists of 13 residues. Per germline, CDR1 SGHNT and CDR2 YENEEA. This CDR3 is CASSLGGTGELFF. CDR3 nucleotide sequence: TGTGCCAGCAGCTTGGGGGGGACCGGGGAGCTGTTTTTT.

The chain uses TRBV29-1 and TRBJ2-5; D unclear. Germline V gene data show CDR1 as SQVTM and CDR2 as ANQGSEA. This CDR3 comprises 11 residues. The V end was cut by 0 bases, the J end by 13 bases, with 12 bases between. The CDR3 DNA follows: TGCAGCGTTGAAGATCGAAGCGCCTCGTACTTC. Its translation is CSVEDRSASYF. The full variable domain, in which reference TRBV29-1 and TRBJ2-5 provide the parts outside the CDR3, is SAVISQKPSRDICQRGTSLTIQCQVDSQVTMMFWYRQQPGQSLTLIATANQGSEATYESGFVIDKFPISRPNLTFSTLTVSNMSPEDSSIYLCSVEDRSASYFGPGTRLLVL.

The chain employs TRBV15 and TRBJ2-7; a possible D gene is TRBD1 (7 bases). Trimming stripped 1 base from V and 6 bases from J, with 22 bases between. This CDR3 contains 17 residues. Germline assignment: CDR1 LNHNV and CDR2 YYDKDF (reference sequence). This chain's CDR3 is CATSRGLLRAGGIEQYF. The CDR3, as DNA: TGTGCCACCAGCAGAGGCCTCCTCCGGGCAGGGGGGATCGAGCAGTACTTC.

The chain employs TRBV10-3 and TRBJ1-5; no firm D call. V lost 2 bases and J 0 bases, leaving 8 bases between the germline ends. Per the germline V gene, CDR1 is ENHRY and CDR2 is SYGVKD. This CDR3 is built from 15 residues. CDR3 sequence: CAISEQQHSNQPQHF. In DNA form, the CDR3 reads TGTGCCATCAGTGAGCAACAGCATAGCAATCAGCCCCAGCATTTT.

This clone occurred once. The chain is built from TRBV27 and TRBJ2-1; 7 nucleotides line up with TRBD2. With V trimmed by 5 bases and J by 8 bases, 12 bases remained unmatched. The CDR3 is made up of 15 amino acids. CDR1 is MNHEY, CDR2 SMNVEV, per germline (reference sequence). The CDR3 bases are TGTGCCAGCAGTCCCCGACTAGCCACGGAGTATGAGCAGTTCTTC. It encodes CASSPRLATEYEQFF.

DNA of the CDR3: TGTGCCAGCAGCTTAGAGGCAGGGGAGCCTCGGTGTGAGCAGTTCTTC. This encodes CASSLEAGEPRCEQFF. V and J are TRBV7-2 and TRBJ2-1; perhaps TRBD1 as D (6 bases). Trimming removed 1 base from V and 9 bases from J, with 19 bases in between. The germline gives CDR1 SGHTA, CDR2 FQGNSA. The CDR3 runs 16 residues.

The V gene is TRBV4-1, the J gene TRBJ1-6, with 10 bases lining up with TRBD1. Germline trimming cut 0 bases from V and 7 bases from J; bases unmatched to any gene: 0. The CDR3 has 15 amino acids. From germline, CDR1 is MGHRA and CDR2 YSYEKL. CDR3 coding DNA: TGCGCCAGCAGCCAAGAGGGACAGGGGAATTCACCCCTCCACTTT. Translated: CASSQEGQGNSPLHF.

The rearrangement joins TRBV15 to TRBJ2-2; D is possibly TRBD1 (6 bases). Germline lookup yields CDR1 LNHNV and CDR2 YYDKDF (reference sequence). CDR3 length: 13 amino acids. The V end was cut by 2 bases, the J end by 6 bases, with 7 bases between. In nucleotides, the CDR3 is TGTGCCACCAGCAGACGACAGGCCGGGGAGCTGTTTTTT. Protein product: CATSRRQAGELFF.

The CDR3 region has the DNA TGTGCCAGCACCACCCGGGACAGGGAAGAGACCCAGTACTTC. Translation gives CASTTRDREETQYF. V usage is TRBV5-4 and J usage is TRBJ2-5; the match to TRBD1 covers 9 bases. Germline values: CDR1 SGHNT, CDR2 YYREEE (reference sequence). Trimming at V came to 6 bases and at J to 3 bases, leaving 6 bases not matched to a gene. The length of the CDR3 is 14 residues.

This chain uses TRBV4-1 with TRBJ2-7; the match to TRBD2 covers 7 bases. The V segment lost 0 bases and the J segment 0 bases; nucleotides outside the gene matches: 2. Per germline, CDR1 MGHRA and CDR2 YSYEKL. CDR3 length equals 15 residues. In DNA form, the CDR3 reads TGCGCCAGCAGCCAAGAGGCGGGAGCCTCCTACGAGCAGTACTTC. This translates into CASSQEAGASYEQYF.

This clone was observed a handful of times. The rearrangement joins TRBV2 to TRBJ2-3; 7 positions match TRBD1. Germline CDR1 and CDR2: SNHLY and FYNNEI. The junction had 2 bases not matched to a gene; V was cut back by 8 bases and J by 3 bases. This CDR3 comprises 12 residues. CDR3 DNA sequence: TGTGCCAGCCTGACAGGGACAGATACGCAGTATTTT. Protein: CASLTGTDTQYF.

A single count supports this clone. J is TRBJ1-5 and V is TRBV7-9; 10 nucleotides align to TRBD1. The CDR3 loop spans 12 amino acids. Germline V gene lookup returns CDR1 SEHNR and CDR2 FQNEAQ (reference sequence). V dropped 8 bases and J dropped 5; count of bases not matched to a gene: 0. The CDR3 loop is CASGTGDQPQHF. For the CDR3, the DNA is TGTGCCAGCGGGACAGGGGATCAGCCCCAGCATTTT.

The chain couples TRBV5-1 to TRBJ1-2; D call uncertain. The germline CDR1 and CDR2 sequences are SGHRS and YFSETQ. V lost 0 bases and J 6 bases, leaving 9 bases between the germline ends. The CDR3 is 13 amino acids. Here the CDR3 reads CASSLGWGDGYTF. The DNA for the CDR3 is TGCGCCAGCAGCTTGGGGTGGGGAGATGGCTACACCTTC.

The rearrangement joins TRBV6-5 to TRBJ1-2; a possible D gene is TRBD1 (5 bases). V lost 0 bases, J lost 1 base, and 9 bases lay in between. The CDR3 loop spans 15 amino acids. The germline V gene encodes CDR1 MNHEY and CDR2 SVGAGI. Here the CDR3 DNA reads TGTGCCAGCAGTTACTCCCGACAGATTAACTATGGCTACACCTTC. This sequence encodes CASSYSRQINYGYTF.

V and J are TRBV10-3 and TRBJ2-3; 12 bases map to TRBD2. J gave up 0 bases and V 8 bases, and 9 bases lay outside the gene matches. The CDR3 is 17 residues long. CDR1 is ENHRY, CDR2 SYGVKD, per germline. This CDR3 is CAIAPGTSGGSTDTQYF. The CDR3 DNA is TGTGCCATCGCCCCAGGTACTAGCGGGGGGAGCACAGATACGCAGTATTTT.

This chain uses TRBV4-3 with TRBJ2-1; 9 bases fit TRBD1. The germline V gene has CDR1 LGHNA and CDR2 YSLEER. The CDR3 totals 18 residues. The V segment lost 4 bases and the J segment 2 bases; nucleotides outside the gene matches: 12. The CDR3 coding sequence is TGCGCCAGCAGCCCCCGGGACAGGGATGTTCACGCCTACAATGAGCAGTTCTTC. Translation: CASSPRDRDVHAYNEQFF.

The V and J genes are TRBV5-4 and TRBJ2-7; 9 nucleotides agree with TRBD1. With V trimmed by 3 bases and J by 3 bases, 10 bases remained unmatched. From germline, CDR1 is SGHNT and CDR2 YYREEE (reference sequence). CDR3 size: 16 residues. The DNA for the CDR3 is TGTGCCAGCAGCTCATCCGGGACAGGGTTGGGCTACGAGCAGTACTTC. It codes for CASSSSGTGLGYEQYF.

The genes are TRBV6-5 and TRBJ1-5; the D is unclear. The CDR3 has 15 residues. Trimming left V 6 bases short and J 4 bases short, with 16 bases between. Germline-derived CDR1 and CDR2 are MNHEY and SVGAGI. The CDR3 region has the DNA TGTGCCAGCAGACGTACTCCCCGGGTAAATCAGCCCCAGCATTTT. Translating gives CASRRTPRVNQPQHF.

CDR3 loop: CAISRSGDEQYF. CDR3 nucleotide sequence: TGTGCCATCAGTCGATCAGGCGACGAGCAGTACTTC. The chain carries TRBV10-3 and TRBJ2-7; unclear D gene. Germline CDR1 and CDR2: ENHRY and SYGVKD. This CDR3 spans 12 amino acids. V was shortened by 5 bases and J by 5 bases, with 10 bases between the two germline ends.

The V and J genes are TRBV2 and TRBJ2-7, with TRBD2 as a possible D gene (7 bases). The CDR3 is 18 residues long. Germline V CDR1 and CDR2: SNHLY, FYNNEI. The ends were cut back, 7 bases at V and 3 bases at J, with 28 bases in the middle. CDR3 region: CASNSPRSKGDYRYEQYF. CDR3 coding DNA: TGTGCCAGCAATTCTCCCCGCAGCAAGGGGGACTATCGCTACGAGCAGTACTTC.

This chain connects TRBV7-3 to TRBJ2-3; 11 bases align to TRBD2. The CDR3 length is 16 residues. J lost 2 bases, V lost 4 bases, and 5 bases had no gene match. Germline CDR1 SGHTA, CDR2 FQGTGA. The CDR3 reads CASSSTTSGDTDTQYF. For the CDR3, the DNA is TGTGCCAGCAGCTCCACGACTAGCGGGGACACAGATACGCAGTATTTT.

This clone has a single count. The V and J genes are TRBV10-3 and TRBJ1-1; D is possibly TRBD1 (6 bases). Germline assignment: CDR1 ENHRY and CDR2 SYGVKD. There are 20 residues in the CDR3. V lost 4 bases, J lost 1 base, and 28 bases lay in between. The DNA of the CDR3 is TGTGCCATCAGTGTATCTTTTGTCGGGACACTCAACCGATGGAACACTGAAGCTTTCTTT. This encodes CAISVSFVGTLNRWNTEAFF.

This clone has a single count. This chain joins TRBV7-6 and TRBJ2-1; 9 nucleotides match TRBD2. Trimming took 2 bases from V and 0 from J; bases not matched to a gene: 11. Per the germline V gene, CDR1 is SGHVS and CDR2 is FNYEAQ. The CDR3 has 19 amino acids. The CDR3 sequence: CASSLKPDHSGSSYNEQFF. CDR3 in DNA: TGTGCCAGCAGCTTAAAACCGGACCATAGCGGGAGCTCCTACAATGAGCAGTTCTTC. Full variable domain (remainder filled in from reference TRBV7-6 and TRBJ2-1): GAGVSQSPRYKVTKRGQDVALRCDPISGHVSLYWYRQALGQGPEFLTYFNYEAQQDKSGLPNDRFSAERPEGSISTLTIQRTEQRDSAMYRCASSLKPDHSGSSYNEQFFGPGTRLTVL.

The chain combines TRBV28 with TRBJ2-6, with 10 bases matching TRBD1. Germline lookup yields CDR1 MDHEN and CDR2 SYDVKM. This CDR3 comprises 17 residues. The V gene end was trimmed by 4 bases and the J gene end by 4 bases; junction bases not matched to a gene: 7. DNA of the CDR3: TGTGCCAGCAGTTCGCCGGGACAGGGGACGGGGGCCAACGTCCTGACTTTC. It codes for CASSSPGQGTGANVLTF.

V usage is TRBV5-1 and J usage is TRBJ2-7, with D unresolved. There are 15 residues in the CDR3. With 0 bases removed from V and 0 bases from J, the gap between germline ends came to 10 bases. Germline CDR1 and CDR2: SGHRS and YFSETQ. The CDR3 protein is CASSLVATSSYEQYF. The CDR3 DNA is TGCGCCAGCAGCTTGGTCGCGACAAGCTCCTACGAGCAGTACTTC.

The V and J genes are TRBV13 and TRBJ2-7; TRBD1 agrees at 7 bases. CDR1 is PRHDT and CDR2 is FYEKMQ in the germline V gene (reference sequence). Trimming removed 6 bases from V and 5 bases from J; junction bases left unmatched: 16. The length of the CDR3 is 16 residues. CDR3 DNA sequence: TGTGCCAGCAGGAACCAAAAAACAGGGGAATGGGACGAGCAGTACTTC. Its translation is CASRNQKTGEWDEQYF.

This chain joins TRBV29-1 and TRBJ2-7; tentatively, D is TRBD1 (7 bases). This CDR3 is built from 15 residues. Germline loops: CDR1 SQVTM, CDR2 ANQGSEA. The V gene lost 5 bases and the J gene lost 5 bases, with 22 bases spanning the gap. The CDR3 spells CSVQGGPSWRDEQYF. The CDR3 DNA follows: TGCAGCGTTCAGGGGGGACCGAGCTGGCGCGACGAGCAGTACTTC.